This T cell receptor beta chain was recorded in a study of CXCR3-negative and CXCR3-positive naive CD8 T cells. Study-level information: The study obtained 130 million to 150 million TRB reads, about 1.5 +/- 0.3 million per library.

Approximately 320,000 cells per CD8+ T cell subset were flow-sorted in triplicate. CDR1 is MDHEN, CDR2 SYDVKM, per germline. The CDR3 has 13 amino acids. Study results and caveats: TRBV-TRBJ usage matched between naive CXCR3-negative and CXCR3-positive cells but not between memory cells. Comparison of naive cells showed more hydrophobic TRB CDR3s in CXCR3-positive than in CXCR3-negative naive cells.

As to this clonotype: Its antigen is unidentified.

UMI-labeled 5' RACE yielded the TRB cDNA libraries. Following a re-call of the 5' RACE reads, TCRdb has one entry per CDR3 protein and lacks DNA. The sample has under 85,000 distinct CDR3 sequences. This clonotype was sampled from a human donor in good health. Some clones in this sample may be carry-over from other donors' samples. Input material: naive CXCR3+ CD8+ T cells from blood. Regarding subset: CD45RO-CCR7+CD27+CD95- naive CD8+ T cells expressing CXCR3 (TNR3+). This rearrangement joins TRBV28 to TRBJ1-4. This CDR3 reads CASSLDGGEKLFF.